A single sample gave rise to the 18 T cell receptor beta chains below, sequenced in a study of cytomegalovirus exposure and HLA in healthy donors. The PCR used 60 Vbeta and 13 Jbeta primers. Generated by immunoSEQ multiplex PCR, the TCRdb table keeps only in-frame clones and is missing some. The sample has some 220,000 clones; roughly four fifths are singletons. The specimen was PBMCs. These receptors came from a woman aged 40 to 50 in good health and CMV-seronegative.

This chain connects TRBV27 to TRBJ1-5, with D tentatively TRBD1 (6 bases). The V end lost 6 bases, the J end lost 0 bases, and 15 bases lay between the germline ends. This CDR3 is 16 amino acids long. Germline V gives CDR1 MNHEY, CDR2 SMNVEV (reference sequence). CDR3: CASRRSGENSNQPQHF. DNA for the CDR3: TGTGCCAGCAGACGATCAGGGGAAAATAGCAATCAGCCCCAGCATTTT.

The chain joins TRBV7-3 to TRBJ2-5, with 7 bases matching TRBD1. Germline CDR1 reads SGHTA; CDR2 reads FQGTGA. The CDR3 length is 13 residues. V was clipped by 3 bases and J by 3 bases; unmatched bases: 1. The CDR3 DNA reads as TGTGCCAGCAGCTTGGGGACAGAAGAGACCCAGTACTTC. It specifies CASSLGTEETQYF. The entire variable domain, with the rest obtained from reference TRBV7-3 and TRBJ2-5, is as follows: GAGVSQTPSNKVTEKGKYVELRCDPISGHTALYWYRQSLGQGPEFLIYFQGTGAADDSGLPNDRFFAVRPEGSVSTLKIQRTERGDSAVYLCASSLGTEETQYFGPGTRLLVL.

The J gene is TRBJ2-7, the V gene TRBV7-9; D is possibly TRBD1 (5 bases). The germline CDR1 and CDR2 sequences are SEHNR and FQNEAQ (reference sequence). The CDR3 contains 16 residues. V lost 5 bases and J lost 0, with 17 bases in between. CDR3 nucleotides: TGTGCCAGCAGCCCCAGCCCTCGACAGACCTCCTACGAGCAGTACTTC. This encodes CASSPSPRQTSYEQYF. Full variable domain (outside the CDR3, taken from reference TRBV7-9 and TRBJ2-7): DTGVSQNPRHKITKRGQNVTFRCDPISEHNRLYWYRQTLGQGPEFLTYFQNEAQLEKSRLLSDRFSAERPKGSFSTLEIQRTEQGDSAMYLCASSPSPRQTSYEQYFGPGTRLTVT.

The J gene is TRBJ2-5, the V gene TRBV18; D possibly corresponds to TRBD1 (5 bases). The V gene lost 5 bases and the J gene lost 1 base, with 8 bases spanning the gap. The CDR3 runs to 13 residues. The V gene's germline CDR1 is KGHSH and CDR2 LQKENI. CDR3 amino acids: CASSNRTQETQYF. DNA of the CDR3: TGTGCCAGCTCAAACAGGACCCAAGAGACCCAGTACTTC.

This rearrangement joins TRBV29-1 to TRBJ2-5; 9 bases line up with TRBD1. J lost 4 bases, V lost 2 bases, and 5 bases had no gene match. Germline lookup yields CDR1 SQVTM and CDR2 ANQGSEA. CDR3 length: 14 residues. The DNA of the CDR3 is TGCAGCGTTGAAACACAGGGGGCAGGAGAGACCCAGTACTTC. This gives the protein CSVETQGAGETQYF.

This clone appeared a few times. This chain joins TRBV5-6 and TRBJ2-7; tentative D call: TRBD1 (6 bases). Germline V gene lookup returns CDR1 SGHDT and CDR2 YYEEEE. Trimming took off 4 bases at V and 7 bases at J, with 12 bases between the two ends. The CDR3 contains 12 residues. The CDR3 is CASSRARGEQYF. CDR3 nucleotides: TGTGCCAGCAGCCGCGCCAGGGGAGAGCAGTACTTC.

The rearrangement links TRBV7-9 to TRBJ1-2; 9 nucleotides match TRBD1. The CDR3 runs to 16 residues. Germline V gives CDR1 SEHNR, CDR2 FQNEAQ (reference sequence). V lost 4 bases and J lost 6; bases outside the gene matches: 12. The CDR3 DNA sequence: TGTGCCAGCAGCTCCTCACAGGGGGCTCGACCTCATGGCTACACCTTC. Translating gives CASSSSQGARPHGYTF.

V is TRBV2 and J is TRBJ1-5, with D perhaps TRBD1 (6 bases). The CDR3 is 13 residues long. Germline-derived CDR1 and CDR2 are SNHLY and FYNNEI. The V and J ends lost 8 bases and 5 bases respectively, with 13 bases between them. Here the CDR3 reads CASDGGQDQPQHF. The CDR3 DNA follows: TGTGCCAGCGACGGGGGGCAGGATCAGCCCCAGCATTTT.

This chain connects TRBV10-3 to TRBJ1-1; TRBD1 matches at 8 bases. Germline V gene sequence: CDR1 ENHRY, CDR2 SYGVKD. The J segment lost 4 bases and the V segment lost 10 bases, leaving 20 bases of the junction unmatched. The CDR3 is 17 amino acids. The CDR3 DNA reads TGTGCCACGCGGAGAGGACAGGGTGGTTCTCGTATCACTGAAGCTTTCTTT. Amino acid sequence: CATRRGQGGSRITEAFF.

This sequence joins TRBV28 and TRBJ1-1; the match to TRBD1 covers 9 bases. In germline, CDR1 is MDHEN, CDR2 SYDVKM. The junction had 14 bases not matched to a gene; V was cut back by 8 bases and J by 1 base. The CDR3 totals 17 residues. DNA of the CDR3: TGTGCCAGCGGACTTGGACAGGGGTCCCACGGGAACACTGAAGCTTTCTTT. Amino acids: CASGLGQGSHGNTEAFF.

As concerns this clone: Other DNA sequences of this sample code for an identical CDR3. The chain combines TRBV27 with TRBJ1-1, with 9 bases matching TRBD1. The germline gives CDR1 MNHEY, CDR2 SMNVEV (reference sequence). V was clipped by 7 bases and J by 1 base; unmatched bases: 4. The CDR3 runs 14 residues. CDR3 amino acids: CASTRTGANTEAFF. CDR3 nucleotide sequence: TGTGCCAGCACCCGGACAGGGGCGAACACTGAAGCTTTCTTT.

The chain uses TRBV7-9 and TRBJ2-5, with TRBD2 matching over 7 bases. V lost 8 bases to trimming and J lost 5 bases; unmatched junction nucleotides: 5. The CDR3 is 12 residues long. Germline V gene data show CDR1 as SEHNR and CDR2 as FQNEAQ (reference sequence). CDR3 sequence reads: CASGRVGETQYF. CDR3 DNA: TGTGCCAGCGGGAGGGTGGGGGAGACCCAGTACTTC.

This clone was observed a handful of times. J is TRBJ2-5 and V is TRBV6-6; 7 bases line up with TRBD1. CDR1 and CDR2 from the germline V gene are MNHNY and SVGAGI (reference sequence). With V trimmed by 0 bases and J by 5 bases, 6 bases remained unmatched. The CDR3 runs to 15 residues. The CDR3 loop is CASSYSNRGWETQYF. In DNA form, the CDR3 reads TGTGCCAGCAGTTACTCGAACAGGGGATGGGAGACCCAGTACTTC.

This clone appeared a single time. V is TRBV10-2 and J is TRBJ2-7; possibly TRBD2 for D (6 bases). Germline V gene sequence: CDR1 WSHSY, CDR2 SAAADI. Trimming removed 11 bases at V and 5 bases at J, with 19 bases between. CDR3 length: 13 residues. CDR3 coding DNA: TGCGCCCGCGGACGGGGGTCTGACGACGAGCAGTACTTC. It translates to CARGRGSDDEQYF.

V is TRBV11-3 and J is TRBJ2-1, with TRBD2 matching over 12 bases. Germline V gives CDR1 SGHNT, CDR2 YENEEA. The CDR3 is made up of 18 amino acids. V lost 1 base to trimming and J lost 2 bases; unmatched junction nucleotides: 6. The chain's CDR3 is CASSLASGGAATYNEQFF. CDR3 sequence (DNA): TGTGCCAGCAGCTTAGCTAGCGGGGGGGCCGCAACCTACAATGAGCAGTTCTTC.

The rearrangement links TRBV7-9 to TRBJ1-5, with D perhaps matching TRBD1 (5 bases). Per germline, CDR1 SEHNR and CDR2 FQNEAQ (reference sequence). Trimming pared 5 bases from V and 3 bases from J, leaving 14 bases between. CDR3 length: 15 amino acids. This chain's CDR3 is CASSPLGTNNQPQHF. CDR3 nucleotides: TGTGCCAGCAGCCCCCTCGGGACTAACAATCAGCCCCAGCATTTT.

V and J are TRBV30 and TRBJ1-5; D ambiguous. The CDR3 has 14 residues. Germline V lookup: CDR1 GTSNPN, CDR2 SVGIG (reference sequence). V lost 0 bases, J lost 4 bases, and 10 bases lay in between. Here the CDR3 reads CAWSVWSDNQPQHF. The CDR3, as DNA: TGTGCCTGGAGTGTATGGTCAGATAATCAGCCCCAGCATTTT. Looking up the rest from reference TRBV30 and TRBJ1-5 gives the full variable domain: SQTIHQWPATLVQPVGSPLSLECTVEGTSNPNLYWYRQAAGRGLQLLFYSVGIGQISSEVPQNLSASRPQDRQFILSSKKLLLSDSGFYLCAWSVWSDNQPQHFGDGTRLSIL.

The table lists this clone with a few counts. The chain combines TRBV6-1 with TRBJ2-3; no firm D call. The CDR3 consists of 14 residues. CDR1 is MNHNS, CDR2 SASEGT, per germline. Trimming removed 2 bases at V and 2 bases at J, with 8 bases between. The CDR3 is CASSESEYTDTQYF. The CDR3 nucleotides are TGTGCCAGCAGTGAATCGGAGTACACAGATACGCAGTATTTT.